The sequence of this TCR beta chain was determined in a study of regulatory T cells in long-lasting Graves disease. In its sample, this clonotype was seen many times. The authors built TCR beta libraries using iRepertoire HTBI primers and Arm-PCR of CDR3 regions. In TCRdb, the multiplex PCR reads were re-called with MiXCR into one record per CDR3 protein. The sample shows roughly 410,000 distinct CDR3 sequences, about 15% of them seen only once. Stated time point: newly diagnosed GD, antithyroid drugs for less than 3 months. PBMCs provided the RNA from which the TCR library was made. The germline gives CDR1 LNHDA, CDR2 SQIVND (reference sequence). V lost 4 bases to trimming and J lost 2 bases; unmatched junction nucleotides: 1. The CDR3 extends over 14 amino acids. These records were also assigned to another study, of T cells in Graves' hyperthyroidism and ophthalmopathy.

This sample comprised peripheral blood mononuclear cells (PBMCs), obtained at new diagnosis, from a patient treated with antithyroid drugs. This TCR was recovered from a woman aged 40 to 50 with Graves disease. The chain combines TRBV19 with TRBJ2-5; 10 bases agree with TRBD1. The CDR3 loop reads CASSRGQGQETQYF. As DNA, the CDR3 is TGTGCCAGTAGTAGGGGACAGGGGCAAGAGACCCAGTACTTC.